This T cell receptor beta chain was found in a study of blood T cells in healthy people across ages. About the research overall: Researchers report that template switching captured about one barcoded beta molecule per two T cells.

The germline V and J ends were trimmed by 6 bases and 7 bases, with 17 bases remaining between them. Germline V gene sequence: CDR1 KGHDR, CDR2 SFDVKD. The CDR3 is 14 residues long. For the second PCR, which ran for roughly 6 to 12 cycles, a sample-barcoded 5' primer and a J-beta primer mix were used. One entry per CDR3 protein, called by TCRdb with MiXCR from the 5' RACE reads. The data show around 970,000 distinct CDR3 sequences, about 51% seen once. This clonotype was obtained from a woman in her sixties or seventies in good health. This rearrangement joins TRBV24-1 to TRBJ1-2; D remains ambiguous. The material sequenced was blood. The CDR3, as DNA: TGTGCCACCAGTCAGGTGGGATCGGCCGGTGGCTACACCTTC. This sequence encodes CATSQVGSAGGYTF.